This T cell receptor beta chain stems from a study of T cell repertoires in aging, cancer and after chemotherapy. The overall study: About 8.8 million TCR reads were in the whole dataset.

Peripheral blood genomic DNA, not sorted cells or RNA, was the template. Sample share makes this clonotype medium-sized. Antigen specificity is unknown. Study-wide results and caveats: No conclusions about immunological memory after chemotherapy can be drawn from the repertoire data. Untreated cancer patients had significantly lower blood TCR diversity than age-matched healthy donors. In cancer patients, declining TCR diversity with age involved lost richness and lost evenness.

A mixed TRB-A/B primer pool amplified rearranged TRB by multiplex touch-down PCR. Each CDR3 protein is one row after TCRdb ran MiXCR on the multiplex PCR reads. Of about 1,000 distinct CDR3 sequences listed, under 30% are singletons. Between the trimmed V and J ends, which lost 3 bases and 7 bases, there was a span of 9 bases. CDR3 length equals 12 residues. Germline CDR1 reads MDHEN; CDR2 reads SYDVKM. The sequenced sample was blood. This clonotype was obtained from a human donor with a blood cancer. The rearrangement uses TRBV28 and TRBJ1-2, with D possibly matching TRBD1 (6 bases). CDR3 nucleotides: TGTGCCAGCAGTTTGGACAGCTTTGGCTACACCTTC. Its protein is CASSLDSFGYTF.